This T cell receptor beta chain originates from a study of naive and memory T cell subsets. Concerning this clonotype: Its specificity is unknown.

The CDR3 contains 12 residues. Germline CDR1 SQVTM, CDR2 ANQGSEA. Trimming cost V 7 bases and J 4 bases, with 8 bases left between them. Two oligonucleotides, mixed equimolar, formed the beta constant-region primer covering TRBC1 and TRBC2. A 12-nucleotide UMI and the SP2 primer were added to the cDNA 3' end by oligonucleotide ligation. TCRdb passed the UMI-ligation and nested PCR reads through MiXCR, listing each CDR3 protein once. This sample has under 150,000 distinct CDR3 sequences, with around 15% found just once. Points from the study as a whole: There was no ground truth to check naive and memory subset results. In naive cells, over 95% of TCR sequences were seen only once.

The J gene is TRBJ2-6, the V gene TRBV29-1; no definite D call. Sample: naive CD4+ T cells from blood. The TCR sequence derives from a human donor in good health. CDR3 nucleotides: TGCAGCGGCGGATCGGGGGCCAACGTCCTGACTTTC. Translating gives CSGGSGANVLTF.